This entry features one T cell receptor (beta chain) sequence. This receptor's antigen is unknown. Base qualities are missing; no much larger clone stands one base away. The germline V gene supplies CDR1 ENHRY and CDR2 SYGVKD. Ends trimmed: V by 7 bases, J by 1 base; bases unmatched to a gene: 3. Reading from cysteine to phenylalanine, the CDR3 counts 13 amino acids. Only the CDR3 region is kept as DNA, spanning 39 bases read in frame from base 1. A single peripheral blood draw of approximately 120 mL on average was collected from each donor into heparinised tubes. Using a panel that included CD45RO, CCR7, CD25, CD127, CD95 and CD27, naive, central memory, regulatory and stem cell-like memory CD4+ T cells were sorted on a BD FACSAria II. All sorted populations exceeded 95% purity. PBMCs were isolated immediately by Lymphoprep density gradient centrifugation and stained directly without culture. Samples were stained and sorted in pairs, with one healthy donor and one patient per experiment, so that batch effects were minimized.

The sample belongs to a study of beta chain features in type 1 diabetes (dated by TCRdb to 2016 to 2018). About the investigation overall: Mean age, gender distribution, total cell number and subset yield did not differ between patients and healthy donors. A total of roughly 100 million sorted cells were examined across all samples, and the number of cells per subset was strongly correlated with RNA yield. In the study, recently diagnosed type 1 diabetes patients and matched healthy donors were compared on the TCRB repertoires of their sorted circulating CD4+ T cell subsets. Regulatory and stem cell-like memory subsets were isolated from only 8 patients and roughly 8 healthy donors, whereas naive and central memory subsets came from all 28 donors. What the research found in general, with its limitations: Naive, central memory and regulatory TCRB repertoires appeared to be more alike among patients than among healthy donors. Type 1 diabetes patients showed a moderate but significant shortening of TCRB CDR3 length in all four CD4+ subsets. Only small numbers of individuals were included in the HLA sub-analyses, which left unresolved whether HLA type had any influence on TCRB rearrangement. Because cDNA was sequenced instead of genomic DNA, activated cells with high expression could be over-represented, although the groups did not differ in activation or CD3 levels. Fewer insertions and more nucleotide deletions at VDJ recombination sites were observed in patients with type 1 diabetes, implying thymic rearrangement abnormalities. Shorter templates might have been favored by PCR, but patient and control samples were amplified and corrected together, so both groups would have been affected equally by any skew.

All of the isolated RNA was reverse transcribed with the High Capacity cDNA Reverse Transcription Kit, so expressed TCRB transcripts were sequenced. Deep immunoSEQ sequencing was applied to naive, central memory and regulatory T cell samples, giving an average of approximately 4 million total reads per sample. After sorted cells were lysed in RLT buffer, RNA was extracted with DNase-treated RNeasy Micro or Mini kits, with the choice depending on cell number. To prevent cross-contamination, each cell subset was processed individually, whereas patient and healthy donor samples were processed jointly. The immunoSEQ multiplex PCR was used to amplify TCRB sequences from cDNA, generating 87-bp fragments that spanned the CDR3 region. Amplicons were sequenced on the Illumina HiSeq platform. Concerning the study's data processing: Synthetic template baselines were used to correct PCR bias computationally, reads within Hamming distance 2 were collapsed together, and singletons that could not be merged were discarded. Reads were aligned to IMGT to assign V, D and J genes, CDR3 length, and insertions or deletions at six rearrangement sites. Clonotype counts were normalized to sorted cell number within each subset before computing true diversity and Gini coefficients with the tcR R package. The overlap coefficient, calculated on TCRB nucleotide sequences, was used to measure repertoire sharing. As a proxy for the pre-selection repertoire, out-of-frame TCRB sequences from naive cells were analyzed. TCRdb obtained this table from immuneACCESS and retained in-frame rearrangements with V and J assigned. These tables miss some clones; where compared with another copy, unresolved V genes account for less than half of the shortfall, and the remainder is unexplained. V and J calls and clone size are those listed in that table; D and trimming were worked out from the DNA. This sample gives about 260,000 clones in total; 55% to 70% of them show up just once. The top ten clonotypes cover 0.053% of the sample.

The sequence was collected from a man aged 25 to 40 in good health. The rearranged segments are TRBV10-3 and TRBJ1-1, with 7 middle bases fitting TRBD1. The sequenced sample was naive CD4+ T cells from blood. Per the publication, the cell subset or site label means: true naive CD4+ T cells. The CDR3 protein sequence reads: CAITTGENTEAFF. The nucleotide sequence is given as TGTGCCATCACAACAGGGGAGAACACTGAAGCTTTCTTT.